This paragraph covers one T cell receptor beta chain sequence. The antigen is undetermined. The data were obtained in a study of T cells in Graves' hyperthyroidism and ophthalmopathy. Study findings and constraints: Most clonotypes expanded in thyroid above 0.001 were likewise present in blood.

TCR beta CDR3 regions were amplified from RNA transcripts. The TCR CDR3 first-round RT-PCR relied on the HTBI primer set. TCRdb redid the calling of the multiplex PCR reads with MiXCR, one entry per CDR3 protein. The sample shows some 800,000 distinct CDR3 sequences, around 38% of them seen only once. Hyperthyroidism patients were newly diagnosed, had disease duration under 2 months, and were aged 18 to 65 years. Diagnoses rested on clinical symptoms, serum thyroxine and TRAb, thyroid ultrasound and orbital computed tomography. It was around 10 ml of fresh peripheral blood that supplied the PBMCs. V lost 8 bases to trimming and J lost 6 bases; unmatched junction nucleotides: 12. This CDR3 contains 15 residues. The V gene's germline CDR1 is SGHAT and CDR2 FQNNGV.

This TCR was recovered from a young man with Graves' hyperthyroidism. Material for sequencing was blood. The chain is built from TRBV11-2 and TRBJ2-7; 11 bases match TRBD2. The CDR3 DNA sequence: TGTGCCAGCGGTTGGCCGGGGACTAGCGGTTCCGAGCAGTACTTC. This encodes CASGWPGTSGSEQYF.